Following are 16 T cell receptor beta chains from one sample sequenced in a study of human T cells and chemical hapten exposure. As to time point: patch test 3, about 24 weeks after DPC sensitization. The treatment: therapeutic diphenylcyclopropenone sensitization with weekly scalp DPC. TCRdb re-analysed the RACE reads in MiXCR, keeping a single row per CDR3 protein. The data show roughly 100,000 distinct CDR3 sequences, about 34% seen once. Material: whole blood, obtained in connection with sensitization to the hapten diphenylcyclopropenone (DPC). These receptors all come from a man aged 35 to 55 with alopecia areata. Some clones in this sample may be carry-over from other donors' samples.

The rearrangement joins TRBV12-3 or TRBV12-4 to TRBJ1-1; D remains ambiguous. Trimming removed 2 bases at V and 1 base at J, with 8 bases between. The CDR3 runs 14 residues. In DNA form, the CDR3 reads TGTGCCAGCAGTTTATGGGTATCGAACACTGAAGCTTTCTTT. Translating it yields CASSLWVSNTEAFF.

The chain has TRBV4-2 and TRBJ2-3; 8 nucleotides agree with TRBD2. CDR3 size: 17 residues. Germline V gives CDR1 LGHNA, CDR2 YNFKEQ. The J segment lost 5 bases and the V segment lost 0 bases, leaving 10 bases of the junction unmatched. CDR3 bases: TGTGCCAGCAGCCAAGACCCGGGAGGGCCCTCTGGAGATACGCAGTATTTT. As protein: CASSQDPGGPSGDTQYF.

The chain links TRBV6-1 to TRBJ2-2; unclear D gene. The CDR3 consists of 14 residues. CDR1 MNHNS and CDR2 SASEGT come from the germline V gene. The V gene lost 8 bases and the J gene lost 1 base, with 11 bases spanning the gap. For the CDR3, the DNA is TGTGCCAGCGGGCCTTGGGAGAACACCGGGGAGCTGTTTTTT. Translating it yields CASGPWENTGELFF.

This clonotype was counted between two and nine times. V and J are TRBV24-1 and TRBJ2-5, with 12 bases fitting TRBD2. Trimming at V came to 5 bases and at J to 0 bases, leaving 6 bases not matched to a gene. Germline loops: CDR1 KGHDR, CDR2 SFDVKD. This CDR3 has 17 amino acids. In DNA form, the CDR3 reads TGTGCCACCAGTGCCGCTCTAGCGGGAGGGTACCAAGAGACCCAGTACTTC. Its translation: CATSAALAGGYQETQYF.

The chain has TRBV12-3 or TRBV12-4 and TRBJ2-1; 7 positions agree with TRBD2. V shed 5 bases, J shed 6 bases, and the junction held 7 bases outside the gene matches. The CDR3 runs to 14 residues. The CDR3 nucleotides read TGTGCCAGCAGTCCCCCCGGGACTATCAATGAGCAGTTCTTC. It translates to CASSPPGTINEQFF.

Only a few counts were recorded for this clonotype. Germline is not matched at one junction end, which may reflect a read error. J is TRBJ2-3 and V is TRBV5-1; tentative D call: TRBD1 (7 bases). CDR1 is SGHRS, CDR2 YFSETQ, per germline. The CDR3 loop spans 13 amino acids. The CDR3 reads CASSLDSQGGLNF. Written as DNA, the CDR3 is TGCGCCAGCAGCTTGGATTCCCAGGGGGGCCTTAATTTT.

The chain joins TRBV6-1 to TRBJ2-2; 7 bases are a match to TRBD1. The CDR3 sequence is 20 residues long. Germline lookup yields CDR1 MNHNS and CDR2 SASEGT. The V gene end was trimmed by 4 bases and the J gene end by 6 bases; junction bases not matched to a gene: 23. In nucleotides, the CDR3 is TGTGCCAGCAGTGCAACGCCGAGGGGGCTTGGTGTATCGTCGGCCGGGGAGCTGTTTTTT. Protein product: CASSATPRGLGVSSAGELFF.

This clonotype was counted only a few times. The rearrangement uses TRBV10-3 and TRBJ2-1; 14 nucleotides line up with TRBD2. The germline gives CDR1 ENHRY, CDR2 SYGVKD. This CDR3 is built from 15 residues. With 6 bases clipped from V and 10 bases from J, the junction kept 8 bases outside the gene matches. CDR3 nucleotides: TGTGCCATCAGCCCGACTAGCGGGAGGGCGGAGGAGCAGTTCTTC. It specifies CAISPTSGRAEEQFF.

The chain carries TRBV11-2 and TRBJ2-3, with 9 bases fitting TRBD2. The CDR3 loop spans 16 amino acids. Losses at the gene ends were 5 bases for V and 3 bases for J; bases not matched to a gene: 9. Germline V gives CDR1 SGHAT, CDR2 FQNNGV. The CDR3 sequence is CASSRIAGVLTDTQYF. CDR3 sequence (DNA): TGTGCCAGCAGCCGAATAGCGGGAGTGCTTACAGATACGCAGTATTTT.

This clonotype has a handful of counts. The chain's CDR3 is CSAKLGPSNQPQHF. The CDR3 coding sequence is TGCAGTGCAAAGCTAGGGCCTAGCAATCAGCCCCAGCATTTT. The J gene is TRBJ1-5, the V gene TRBV20-1; the D is unclear. The germline V gene encodes CDR1 DFQATT and CDR2 SNEGSKA (reference sequence). The CDR3 has 14 residues. The ends were cut back, 6 bases at V and 0 bases at J, with 12 bases in the middle.

The rearrangement links TRBV20-1 to TRBJ2-3, with 10 bases matching TRBD1. Unmatched junction bases numbered 7, after V lost 6 bases and J lost 4 bases. The CDR3 length is 14 residues. The germline V gene has CDR1 DFQATT and CDR2 SNEGSKA (reference sequence). CDR3 residues: CSAVDRGLADTQYF. CDR3 in DNA: TGCAGTGCGGTTGACAGGGGGCTTGCAGATACGCAGTATTTT.

This chain joins TRBV29-1 and TRBJ1-2, with 7 bases aligning to TRBD1. This CDR3 comprises 12 residues. The germline CDR1 and CDR2 sequences are SQVTM and ANQGSEA. V lost 7 bases, J lost 6 bases, and 8 bases stayed unmatched. CDR3 sequence (DNA): TGCAGCGGTCTACAGGGGACGGATGGCTACACCTTC. It codes for CSGLQGTDGYTF.

This clonotype is a singleton in its sample. The chain joins TRBV29-1 to TRBJ2-3, with D perhaps given as TRBD1 or TRBD2 (6 bases each). Germline CDR1 and CDR2: SQVTM and ANQGSEA. The CDR3 length is 11 residues. Trimming stripped 8 bases from V and 6 bases from J, with 12 bases between. The CDR3 here is CSSRGADTQYF. The CDR3 nucleotides read TGCAGCTCTAGGGGGGCGGATACGCAGTATTTT.

For the CDR3, the DNA is TGTGCCAGCAGCTTACGGGGGGGTAGCGGGAGGGATACGCAGTATTTT. Protein sequence: CASSLRGGSGRDTQYF. J is TRBJ2-3 and V is TRBV7-2; TRBD2 agrees at 10 bases. Germline V gene lookup returns CDR1 SGHTA and CDR2 FQGNSA. CDR3 length equals 16 residues. V lost 2 bases, J lost 6 bases, and 8 bases stayed unmatched.

This clonotype was recorded a few times. The V gene is TRBV20-1, the J gene TRBJ2-7; 8 bases agree with TRBD2. Trimming took 6 bases from V and 0 from J; bases not matched to a gene: 16. The CDR3 runs 17 residues. The germline gives CDR1 DFQATT, CDR2 SNEGSKA (reference sequence). The DNA for the CDR3 is TGCAGTGCCCGACCCCTAGCGGGTGCGGGCCACTCCTACGAGCAGTACTTC. It specifies CSARPLAGAGHSYEQYF.

This rearrangement joins TRBV27 to TRBJ2-1; tentatively, D is TRBD1 or TRBD2 (5 bases each). The CDR3 sequence is 15 residues long. V was trimmed by 5 bases and J by 3 bases, leaving 14 bases between them. Germline V CDR1 and CDR2: MNHEY, SMNVEV (reference sequence). The CDR3 reads CASSPYGTDYNEQFF. The CDR3 DNA is TGTGCCAGCAGTCCCTACGGGACGGACTACAATGAGCAGTTCTTC.